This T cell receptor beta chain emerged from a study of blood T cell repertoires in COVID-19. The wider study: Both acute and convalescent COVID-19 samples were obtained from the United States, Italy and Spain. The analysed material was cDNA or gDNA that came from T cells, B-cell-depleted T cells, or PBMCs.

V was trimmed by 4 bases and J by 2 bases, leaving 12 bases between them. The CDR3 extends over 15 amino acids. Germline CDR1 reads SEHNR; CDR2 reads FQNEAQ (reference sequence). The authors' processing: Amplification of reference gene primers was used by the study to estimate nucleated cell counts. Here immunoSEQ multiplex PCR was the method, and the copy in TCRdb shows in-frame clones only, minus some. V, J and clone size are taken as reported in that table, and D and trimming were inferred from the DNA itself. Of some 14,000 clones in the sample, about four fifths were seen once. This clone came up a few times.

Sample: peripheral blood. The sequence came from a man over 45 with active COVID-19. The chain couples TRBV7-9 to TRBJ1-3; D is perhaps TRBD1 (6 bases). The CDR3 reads CASSSNRVPGNTIYF. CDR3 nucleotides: TGTGCCAGCAGCTCAAACAGGGTCCCTGGAAACACCATATATTTT.